A selection of T cell receptor beta chains follows, all from one sample in a study of blood T cell repertoires in COVID-19. Only in-frame clones appear in the TCRdb table, and some are missing; sequencing was by immunoSEQ multiplex PCR. The sample lists around 270,000 clones; around nine tenths were seen once. Sequencing was done on a sample of peripheral blood. Receptors were obtained from a man aged 35 to 55 with acute or convalescent COVID-19. Each CDR3 is given with its conserved first and last residue. Each record gives: CDR3 DNA, CDR3 protein, V gene, J gene, clone size, D gene. D genes are given only for firm matches. Clone size, where shown, is once, few, many, or a class for clones that have expanded.

TGTGCCAGCAGGTATAAGGGACTAGTGGGTTACAATGAGCAGTTCTTC	CASRYKGLVGYNEQFF	TRBV5-4	TRBJ2-1	.	TRBD2
TGTGCCAGCAGTCCAGGGGGCAGGGGATCCGGGGAGCTGTTTTTT	CASSPGGRGSGELFF	TRBV6-5	TRBJ2-2	.	TRBD1
TGTGCCAGCAGTTCCCGGACAGGACTAGAGCAGTTCTTC	CASSSRTGLEQFF	TRBV6-5	TRBJ2-1	once	.
TGTGCCAGCACCTGGGGGGGGGCTGCCTACAATGAGCAGTTCTTC	CASTWGGAAYNEQFF	TRBV28	TRBJ2-1	.	.
TGTGCCATCAGTGGGAGCGGGTGGGGTTTGTCTGGCTACACCTTC	CAISGSGWGLSGYTF	TRBV10-3	TRBJ1-2	.	.
TGTGCCAGCAGTTCCGGGGGGCGCGGGGTGCGTAGCTATGGCTACACCTTC	CASSSGGRGVRSYGYTF	TRBV27	TRBJ1-2	.	.
TGTGCCAGCAGTGAAAGGGACAGGGGGATCAACGAGCAGTACTTC	CASSERDRGINEQYF	TRBV6-1	TRBJ2-7	.	TRBD1
TGTGCCAGCAGTGGAGCAGGGGGTAATGAAAAACTGTTTTTT	CASSGAGGNEKLFF	TRBV2	TRBJ1-4	once	TRBD1
TGTGCCTCCCGTCTAGCGGGGGGTCGAACCGGGGAGCTGTTTTTT	CASRLAGGRTGELFF	TRBV10-3	TRBJ2-2	.	TRBD2
TGCGCCAGCAGCTCAAAAAAGGGACAGGGGGCGAACACCGGGGAGCTGTTTTTT	CASSSKKGQGANTGELFF	TRBV5-1	TRBJ2-2	.	TRBD1
TGTGCCACCAGCAGAGATGGGACATATAGAGATACGCAGTATTTT	CATSRDGTYRDTQYF	TRBV15	TRBJ2-3	.	.
TGTGCCAGCTCACCAAAGGGGCCAAGGAACACCGGGGAGCTGTTTTTT	CASSPKGPRNTGELFF	TRBV18	TRBJ2-2	.	.
TGTGCCAGCAGCTCGGGACTAGCGTTGACAGATACGCAGTATTTT	CASSSGLALTDTQYF	TRBV7-7	TRBJ2-3	.	TRBD2
TGTGCCAGTAGTGTTGGACAGCTCTACGAGCAGTACTTC	CASSVGQLYEQYF	TRBV19	TRBJ2-7	.	.
TGTGCCAGCAGTGAAGTCCAGGAAAACTATGGCTACACCTTC	CASSEVQENYGYTF	TRBV2	TRBJ1-2	.	.
TGTGCCAGCAGTTTATGGGGGAGGACAGGTTTTTACGAGCAGTACTTC	CASSLWGRTGFYEQYF	TRBV28	TRBJ2-7	once	.
TGTGCCAGCAGCTCCGCAGGGGGCACTGAAGCTTTCTTT	CASSSAGGTEAFF	TRBV5-4	TRBJ1-1	.	TRBD1
TGCAGCGTTGAGGGACAGAACACAGATACGCAGTATTTT	CSVEGQNTDTQYF	TRBV29-1	TRBJ2-3	.	TRBD1
TGCGCCAGCAGCCCCAGGACAGGGCGCACTGAAGCTTTCTTT	CASSPRTGRTEAFF	TRBV5-1	TRBJ1-1	.	TRBD1
TGTGCCAGCAGCAGTGGCAGGGCTACTAATCAGCCCCAGCATTTT	CASSSGRATNQPQHF	TRBV6-2/TRBV6-3	TRBJ1-5	.	.
TGTGCCAGCAGCGCAGGGGGCTGGGACACTGAAGCTTTCTTT	CASSAGGWDTEAFF	TRBV9	TRBJ1-1	.	TRBD1
TGTGCCAGCCAGGTCAGGGACAATCAGCCCCAGCATTTT	CASQVRDNQPQHF	TRBV6-5	TRBJ1-5	.	.
TGCGCCAGCAGCTTGGCGAGAGGGGGCGCCTCCTACGAGCAGTACTTC	CASSLARGGASYEQYF	TRBV5-1	TRBJ2-7	.	TRBD1
TGTGCCAGTTGGGCCGGGACACCCCGGTCACCCCTCCACTTT	CASWAGTPRSPLHF	TRBV6-5	TRBJ1-6	.	.
TGTGCCACCAGTGATGCCGGGACAGGCCACTATGGCTACACCTTC	CATSDAGTGHYGYTF	TRBV24-1	TRBJ1-2	.	TRBD1
TGTGCCAGCAGCCCGAGCCGATACGAGCAGTACTTC	CASSPSRYEQYF	TRBV11-2	TRBJ2-7	.	.
TGTGCCAGCAGTCCGGACAGGGGTAGGGGGCCCCAGCATTTT	CASSPDRGRGPQHF	TRBV2	TRBJ1-5	.	TRBD1
TGTGCCAGCAGTGAAGCCCCCAGAGGGTACGAGCAGTACTTC	CASSEAPRGYEQYF	TRBV6-1	TRBJ2-7	once	.
TGTGCCAGCAGCCCCCCTGGAGGGGAAAAACTGTTTTTT	CASSPPGGEKLFF	TRBV6-5	TRBJ1-4	.	.
TGTGCCTGGAAGGGACCTGGGGGCGAGCCCCAGCATTTT	CAWKGPGGEPQHF	TRBV30	TRBJ1-5	few	.
TGCAGCGTACCGGGACAGTTCTCCTACAATGAGCAGTTCTTC	CSVPGQFSYNEQFF	TRBV29-1	TRBJ2-1	.	TRBD1
TGTGCCAGCAGCCCTTCCCAGGCCCGGCAGCAGTTCTTC	CASSPSQARQQFF	TRBV14	TRBJ2-1	.	.
TGTGCCAGCGTACAGGGGAAAGAGACCCAGTACTTC	CASVQGKETQYF	TRBV28	TRBJ2-5	few	TRBD1
TGTGCCAGTAGTTCCTTGACAGGGCTAGGATCACCCCTCCACTTT	CASSSLTGLGSPLHF	TRBV19	TRBJ1-6	.	TRBD1
TGTGCCAGCAGCTCGCAGGGGACCTACAATGAGCAGTTCTTC	CASSSQGTYNEQFF	TRBV5-4	TRBJ2-1	.	.
TGTGCCAGCAGTGACACGGGGGGCAACGGGGAGCTGTTTTTT	CASSDTGGNGELFF	TRBV6-4	TRBJ2-2	.	.
TGCGCCAGCAGCTCAGGGACTTTGGGGTCACCCCTCCACTTT	CASSSGTLGSPLHF	TRBV5-1	TRBJ1-6	.	.
TGTGCCAGTAGTATATACTCAGGGGCGAACACTGAAGCTTTCTTT	CASSIYSGANTEAFF	TRBV19	TRBJ1-1	.	.
TGTGCCTGGAGTGCCCCGGGCGGGGGGACTTTCAATGAGCAGTTCTTC	CAWSAPGGGTFNEQFF	TRBV30	TRBJ2-1	.	TRBD2
TGCGCCAGCAGCCAAGATCTGACAGTCTACGAGCAGTACTTC	CASSQDLTVYEQYF	TRBV4-1	TRBJ2-7	.	.
TGTGCCAGCAGCGCATTATACCGGACAGGGCCGACCGGCTACACCTTC	CASSALYRTGPTGYTF	TRBV9	TRBJ1-2	.	TRBD1
TGTGCCAGCAGCTCGGACAGCCTCTATGGCTACACCTTC	CASSSDSLYGYTF	TRBV5-6	TRBJ1-2	.	.
TGTGCCAGCAGTGAAGAGTTGGGGCGTCGAAAACTGTTTTTT	CASSEELGRRKLFF	TRBV6-1	TRBJ1-4	.	.
TGCAGTGCTAGTCCGACAGAGATGTGGGGCTACACCTTC	CSASPTEMWGYTF	TRBV20-1	TRBJ1-2	.	.
TGTGCCAGCAGCTTACTACAGAATGAGCAGTTCTTC	CASSLLQNEQFF	TRBV7-9	TRBJ2-1	.	.
TGTGCCAGCAGTTACTCGAGCGTAGCCTATAATTCACCCCTCCACTTT	CASSYSSVAYNSPLHF	TRBV6-5	TRBJ1-6	once	.
TGTGCCAGCAGCCTGGGAGTGCAAAGGCCGCTGACTGGCTACACCTTC	CASSLGVQRPLTGYTF	TRBV7-6	TRBJ1-2	.	.
TGTGCCAGCAGAACCGGGTTCAGTGGCTACACCTTC	CASRTGFSGYTF	TRBV6-5	TRBJ1-2	.	.
TGTGCCAGCACCGGGTCCAGTACAGATACGCAGTATTTT	CASTGSSTDTQYF	TRBV6-5	TRBJ2-3	.	.
TGTGCCAGCAGCTCCCAAACAGGGAGCCCTTACGAGCAGTACTTC	CASSSQTGSPYEQYF	TRBV5-6	TRBJ2-7	.	.
TGCAGTGCTAGTGTTGGGGCTGGGGTAGGTCAGCCCCAGCATTTT	CSASVGAGVGQPQHF	TRBV20-1	TRBJ1-5	.	.
TGCAGCGTAAACGGGGACAGGGGACAAGAGACCCAGTACTTC	CSVNGDRGQETQYF	TRBV29-1	TRBJ2-5	.	TRBD1
TGTGCCAGCAGTTCAACAGGGTCCTACGAGCAGTACTTC	CASSSTGSYEQYF	TRBV27	TRBJ2-7	.	.
TGTGCCAGCATGCCCTTGACAGGGGAAACTGGGAACACCTTC	CASMPLTGETGNTF	TRBV27	TRBJ1-2	.	TRBD1
TGTGCCAGCAGCCAAGGGACAGGATTCTCTGGGGCCAACGTCCTGACTTTC	CASSQGTGFSGANVLTF	TRBV3-1/TRBV3-2	TRBJ2-6	.	TRBD1